This T cell receptor beta chain was profiled in a study of blood T cell repertoires in COVID-19. Study background: T cells, B-cell-depleted T cells, or PBMCs provided the cDNA or gDNA that served as material.

The CDR3 totals 14 residues. Germline values: CDR1 KGHSH, CDR2 LQKENI. Trimming pared 6 bases from V and 3 bases from J, leaving 14 bases between. Original data processing: Estimation of nucleated cell counts relied on the amplification of reference gene primers. The assay was immunoSEQ multiplex PCR, and TCRdb's table has in-frame clones only and misses some. The DNA was the basis for D and trimming; V, J and clone size are from that table. The sample holds over 65,000 clones, just over 85% seen once. The clonotype was recovered from a man between 45 and 60 years old with active or convalescent COVID-19. The rearrangement links TRBV18 to TRBJ1-1; a weak D match, TRBD1 (5 bases). Sequencing was done on a sample of peripheral blood. The CDR3 DNA follows: TGTGCCAGCTCCCCCTCAGGGTATGACACTGAAGCTTTCTTT. It specifies CASSPSGYDTEAFF.